This T cell receptor beta chain was recorded in a study of blood T cell repertoires in COVID-19. At the level of the study: The United States, Italy and Spain provided the acute and convalescent COVID-19 samples. T cells, B-cell-depleted T cells, or PBMCs supplied cDNA or gDNA.

In the authors' methods: Estimated nucleated cell counts came from reference gene primer amplification. The data were produced by immunoSEQ multiplex PCR, yet TCRdb's version contains in-frame clones alone and is incomplete. V and J calls and clone size follow that table, whereas D and trimming were derived from the DNA. The table lists 190,000 or so clones, about 87% of them singletons, with just under 0.9% in the top ten. The CDR3 loop spans 16 amino acids. CDR1 is MNHEY and CDR2 is SVGAGI in the germline V gene. V was trimmed by 4 bases and J by 0 bases, leaving 15 bases between them. This clone has a single count. The sample carries other DNA sequences with the same CDR3.

The rearrangement links TRBV6-5 to TRBJ1-1, with unresolved D. Sequencing input: peripheral blood. This clonotype originated in a woman under 30 who had recovered from COVID-19. The CDR3 here is CASSLERGSMNTEAFF. The CDR3 bases are TGTGCCAGCAGTTTGGAAAGAGGCAGCATGAACACTGAAGCTTTCTTT.